This is a list of T cell receptor beta chains from one sample in a study of CD8 T cells in ankylosing spondylitis. One entry per CDR3 protein results from TCRdb running MiXCR on the 5' RACE reads. The sample lists more than 100,000 distinct CDR3 sequences, approximately 17% occurring once. Sequencing used blood, either unsorted or a sorted T cell fraction (not recorded which). The receptors were sampled from a male donor with ankylosing spondylitis. The CDR3 runs from the conserved cysteine through the conserved F or W. A D gene is named only where the DNA matches it firmly. Size is stated for part of the rows, as once, few or many counts, or as a class when the clone is expanded.

TRBJ1-2 TRBV27 - - CASRAGLANYGYTF TGTGCCAGCAGGGCAGGGTTGGCTAACTATGGCTACACCTTC
TRBJ1-1 TRBV4-2 - - CASSLGRLNTEAFF TGTGCCAGCAGCCTGGGACGTCTGAACACTGAAGCTTTCTTT
TRBJ1-5 TRBV5-1 - - CASSPAVPRPQHF TGCGCCAGCAGCCCGGCCGTGCCAAGGCCCCAGCATTTT
TRBJ2-7 TRBV7-6 - - CASSPARAYEQYF TGTGCCAGCAGTCCAGCCCGAGCTTACGAGCAGTACTTC
TRBJ2-1 TRBV6-1 many - CASSEFGGVSYNEQFF TGTGCCAGCAGTGAATTTGGGGGTGTATCCTACAATGAGCAGTTCTTC
TRBJ2-5 TRBV20-1 few TRBD2 CSARRSSGSWETQYF TGCAGTGCCAGGCGGAGTAGCGGGAGTTGGGAGACCCAGTACTTC
TRBJ2-7 TRBV7-2 few - CASSSRQTYEQYF TGTGCCAGCAGCTCCAGACAGACCTACGAGCAGTACTTC
TRBJ1-2 TRBV20-1 - - CSARWDYGYTF TGCAGTGCTAGATGGGACTATGGCTACACCTTC
TRBJ2-3 TRBV27 - - CASSFRAQADTQYF TGTGCCAGCAGTTTCCGGGCCCAAGCGGATACGCAGTATTTT
TRBJ2-5 TRBV2 few - CASSDLGSQYF TGTGCCAGCAGTGACCTGGGGTCCCAGTACTTC
TRBJ1-3 TRBV7-9 few - CASSGRYSGNTIYF TGTGCCAGCAGCGGACGGTACTCTGGAAACACCATATATTTT
TRBJ1-5 TRBV3-1 many - CASSQDPPDSLTSYSNQPQHF TGTGCCAGCAGCCAAGATCCCCCCGACAGCCTTACTTCGTATAGCAATCAGCCCCAGCATTTT
TRBJ2-3 TRBV7-9 many TRBD1 CASSFGPTGTDTQYF TGTGCCAGCAGCTTCGGACCGACAGGGACAGATACGCAGTATTTT
TRBJ2-7 TRBV9 many TRBD2 CASSVGTSGTYEQYF TGTGCCAGCAGCGTAGGGACTAGCGGTACCTACGAGCAGTACTTC
TRBJ2-7 TRBV27 - TRBD1 CASRPGQGFYEQYF TGTGCCAGCAGGCCGGGACAGGGATTCTACGAGCAGTACTTC
TRBJ2-1 TRBV28 - TRBD2 CASSFPGLAGDEQFF TGTGCCAGCAGTTTCCCGGGACTAGCGGGAGATGAGCAGTTCTTC
TRBJ2-5 TRBV6-2/TRBV6-3 few TRBD2 CASSPGLAETQETQYF TGTGCCAGCAGTCCCGGACTAGCGGAGACCCAAGAGACCCAGTACTTC
TRBJ2-7 TRBV6-2/TRBV6-3 - TRBD1 CASTGQDYEQYF TGTGCCAGCACGGGACAGGACTACGAGCAGTACTTC
TRBJ1-5 TRBV27 few TRBD1 CASSTQGDSNQPQHF TGTGCCAGCAGTACCCAGGGGGATAGCAATCAGCCCCAGCATTTT
TRBJ2-1 TRBV5-1 many TRBD2 CASSLAGLAAEQFF TGCGCCAGCAGCTTGGCTGGACTAGCGGCTGAGCAGTTCTTC
TRBJ2-5 TRBV9 few TRBD1 CASSARQGQETQYF TGTGCCAGCAGCGCCCGACAGGGCCAAGAGACCCAGTACTTC
TRBJ2-1 TRBV28 few - CASSHLRDFSYNEQFF TGTGCCAGCAGTCATTTACGGGACTTCTCCTACAATGAGCAGTTCTTC
TRBJ2-6 TRBV7-2 few - CASSLAHSSGANVLTF TGTGCCAGCAGCTTAGCGCACAGCTCTGGGGCCAACGTCCTGACTTTC
TRBJ2-2 TRBV29-1 few - CSVEYGKKNTGELFF TGCAGCGTTGAGTACGGGAAGAAGAACACCGGGGAGCTGTTTTTT
TRBJ2-7 TRBV19 - - CASSIKGGYEQYF TGTGCCAGTAGTATAAAAGGAGGCTACGAGCAGTACTTC
TRBJ2-7 TRBV18 - - CASSPGANYEQYF TGTGCCAGCTCACCCGGGGCGAACTACGAGCAGTACTTC
TRBJ2-5 TRBV4-1 few - CASSQGGGSPKYF TGCGCCAGCAGCCAAGGGGGAGGCTCACCCAAGTACTTC
TRBJ2-1 TRBV7-9 few TRBD1 CASSPRQGAFDEQFF TGTGCCAGCAGCCCTCGACAGGGGGCGTTCGATGAGCAGTTCTTC
TRBJ1-2 TRBV12-3/TRBV12-4 - TRBD1 CASSPYGPSDRATGYTF TGTGCCAGCAGTCCTTATGGCCCCTCGGACAGGGCCACCGGCTACACCTTC
TRBJ2-1 TRBV6-1 few TRBD2 CASSLSSGGQNEQFF TGTGCCAGCAGTCTCTCTTCGGGAGGTCAGAATGAGCAGTTCTTC
TRBJ2-7 TRBV5-4 - - CASSFLAEQYF TGTGCCAGCAGCTTCCTAGCAGAGCAGTACTTC
TRBJ1-2 TRBV29-1 many - CSVEVGENNGYTF TGCAGCGTTGAAGTAGGAGAAAATAATGGCTACACCTTC
TRBJ2-3 TRBV20-1 many - CSAREITDTQYF TGCAGTGCTAGGGAAATCACAGATACGCAGTATTTT
TRBJ2-1 TRBV11-3 once - CASSLGSLWSNEQFF TGTGCCAGCAGCTTAGGGTCCCTTTGGAGCAATGAGCAGTTCTTC
TRBJ2-1 TRBV6-1 few - CASTAGSYNEQFF TGTGCCAGCACCGCGGGCTCCTACAATGAGCAGTTCTTC
TRBJ1-1 TRBV9 - - CASSAGVMNTEAFF TGTGCCAGCAGCGCCGGGGTGATGAACACTGAAGCTTTCTTT
TRBJ2-1 TRBV7-9 few TRBD2 CASSPRLAGGSYNEQFF TGTGCCAGCAGCCCCAGACTAGCGGGAGGCTCCTACAATGAGCAGTTCTTC